A single sample gave rise to the 24 T cell receptor beta chains below, sequenced in a study of blood T cells in healthy people across ages. A J-beta primer mix and a sample-barcoded 5' primer were used in a second PCR of roughly 7 to 12 cycles. MiXCR, run by TCRdb on the 5' RACE reads, gives a single entry per CDR3 protein. The table shows hundreds of thousands of distinct CDR3 sequences, with 22% occurring only once. What was sequenced was blood. The receptors were sampled from a man in his 70s in good health.

This clonotype was seen at least ten times. This chain uses TRBV18 with TRBJ2-1; no clear D. This CDR3 has 14 amino acids. The V end was cut by 3 bases, the J end by 2 bases, with 8 bases between. Looked up from germline, CDR1 is KGHSH and CDR2 is LQKENI. The CDR3 loop reads CASSPSATYNEQFF. CDR3 nucleotides: TGTGCCAGCTCACCTTCGGCGACCTACAATGAGCAGTTCTTC.

A word on this clonotype: A much larger clone lies a single base off, so this may be a read error. The chain links TRBV10-3 to TRBJ1-4, with D hard to call. V was shortened by 2 bases and J by 8 bases, with 12 bases between the two germline ends. The germline CDR1 and CDR2 sequences are ENHRY and SYGVKD. The CDR3 spans 14 residues. The CDR3 loop is CAISEKQVKEKLFF. DNA for the CDR3: TGTGCCATCAGTGAGAAGCAGGTTAAAGAAAAACTGTTTTTT.

On this clonotype: The junction departs from germline at one end; a sequencing error may be responsible. The chain has TRBV29-1 and TRBJ2-7, with D perhaps TRBD1 (6 bases). Per germline, CDR1 SQVTM and CDR2 ANQGSEA. The CDR3 contains 13 residues. The CDR3 region is CSIEGQGSYEQYF. CDR3 bases: TGCAGCATTGAAGGGCAGGGGTCGTACGAGCAGTACTTC.

The CDR3 DNA reads TGTGCCACCAGTGAACGGGGACCGGCACAAGAGACCCAGTACTTC. Encoded protein: CATSERGPAQETQYF. The chain carries TRBV24-1 and TRBJ2-5; D possibly matches TRBD1 or TRBD2 (5 bases each). V was trimmed by 4 bases and J by 2 bases, leaving 13 bases between them. The CDR3 loop spans 15 amino acids. Looked up from germline, CDR1 is KGHDR and CDR2 is SFDVKD.

This clonotype was recorded a few times. The rearrangement links TRBV12-3 or TRBV12-4 to TRBJ2-1, with D possibly matching TRBD1 (6 bases). V shed 7 bases and J shed 0 bases, with 28 bases lying between them. The CDR3 length is 20 residues. The CDR3 protein is CASTHPREWGGQSSYNEQFF. As DNA, the CDR3 is TGTGCCAGCACTCACCCCAGGGAGTGGGGCGGACAGAGCTCCTACAATGAGCAGTTCTTC.

V is TRBV7-9 and J is TRBJ2-1; D might be TRBD1 (6 bases). This CDR3 region has 15 residues. Germline V gene lookup returns CDR1 SEHNR and CDR2 FQNEAQ (reference sequence). V lost 5 bases to trimming and J lost 2 bases, with 13 bases between them. The CDR3 loop is CASSESGVPYNEQFF. For the CDR3, the DNA is TGTGCCAGCAGCGAGTCAGGGGTCCCCTACAATGAGCAGTTCTTC.

V and J are TRBV29-1 and TRBJ1-2; 8 nucleotides agree with TRBD1. V lost 0 bases and J lost 7; bases outside the gene matches: 4. CDR3 length equals 13 residues. Germline CDR1 reads SQVTM; CDR2 reads ANQGSEA. The CDR3 DNA sequence: TGCAGCGTTGAAGATCAAACAGGGGGTGGCTACACCTTC. Its translation: CSVEDQTGGGYTF.

The chain recombines TRBV25-1 with TRBJ1-2; TRBD1 aligns across 7 bases. The CDR3 covers 15 residues. Germline CDR1 MGHDK, CDR2 SYGVNS. J was trimmed by 3 bases and V by 5 bases; bases with no gene match: 9. CDR3 in DNA: TGTGCCAGCAGTCGAACGACAGGGCAGGACTATGGCTACACCTTC. Its protein is CASSRTTGQDYGYTF.

V is TRBV20-1 and J is TRBJ1-1; D is uncertain. The V end lost 6 bases, the J end lost 5 bases, and 13 bases lay between the germline ends. Germline lookup yields CDR1 DFQATT and CDR2 SNEGSKA (reference sequence). The CDR3 totals 12 residues. The CDR3 spells CSAPKGQTEAFF. CDR3 nucleotides: TGCAGTGCCCCAAAAGGGCAGACTGAAGCTTTCTTT.

The chain carries TRBV12-3 or TRBV12-4 and TRBJ2-7; TRBD1 is a possible D gene (6 bases). Between the trimmed V and J ends, which lost 4 bases and 6 bases, there was a span of 10 bases. CDR3 length equals 12 residues. The CDR3 DNA reads TGTGCCAGCAGTTCCCCCAGGGGCGAGCAGTACTTC. It translates to CASSSPRGEQYF.

The CDR3 region has the DNA TGCGCCAGCAGCCTCTTCCCCCAGGGGACTGAAGCTTTCTTT. Protein sequence: CASSLFPQGTEAFF. The chain links TRBV5-1 to TRBJ1-1, with D possibly TRBD1 on 6 matching bases. With 4 bases removed from V and 5 bases from J, the gap between germline ends came to 15 bases. Germline loops: CDR1 SGHRS, CDR2 YFSETQ. The CDR3 covers 14 residues.

This clonotype occurred a few times. The junction shows a germline mismatch at one end, possibly a read error. This sequence joins TRBV6-5 and TRBJ1-2, with 9 bases that match TRBD1. The CDR3 contains 18 residues. CDR1 and CDR2 (germline): MNHEY, SVGAGI. In nucleotides, the CDR3 is TGTGCCAGCAGTTACTCTGGACAGGGGATGGGGGCTAACTATGGCCACACCTTC. It codes for CASSYSGQGMGANYGHTF.

The chain is built from TRBV20-1 and TRBJ2-1; D remains ambiguous. Germline assignment: CDR1 DFQATT and CDR2 SNEGSKA (reference sequence). This CDR3 is 13 amino acids long. V was cut by 1 base and J by 3 bases, with 7 bases left in between. The CDR3: CSARGAFYNEQFF. In DNA, the CDR3 is TGCAGTGCTAGAGGGGCGTTCTACAATGAGCAGTTCTTC.

Concerning this clonotype: In this CDR3 the conserved last residue, phenylalanine or tryptophan, is missing, so a read error is likely. The rearrangement uses TRBV20-1 and TRBJ2-4; the D gene could be TRBD1 or TRBD2 (5 bases each). The CDR3 extends over 11 amino acids. Germline CDR1 reads DFQATT; CDR2 reads SNEGSKA (reference sequence). The CDR3 loop reads CSARGVDIQYI. The CDR3 DNA follows: TGCAGTGCGAGAGGGGTTGACATTCAGTACATC.

This clonotype was observed a few times. The rearrangement joins TRBV5-1 to TRBJ2-3; D is tentatively TRBD1 or TRBD2 (6 bases each). CDR3 length: 16 amino acids. Per germline, CDR1 SGHRS and CDR2 YFSETQ. Trimming took 0 bases from V and 0 from J, leaving 11 bases between them. The CDR3 sequence: CASSLGSGASTDTQYF. The CDR3 DNA is TGCGCCAGCAGCTTGGGTTCGGGGGCTAGCACAGATACGCAGTATTTT.

This clonotype was observed a few times. This rearrangement joins TRBV10-2 to TRBJ2-7; D may be TRBD1 (6 bases). Looked up from germline, CDR1 is WSHSY and CDR2 is SAAADI. The CDR3 runs to 15 residues. V was cut by 2 bases and J by 3 bases, with 14 bases left in between. Here the CDR3 DNA reads TGCGCCAGCAGTGAGGGGGGCCCAGCAGACTACGAGCAGTACTTC. Encoded protein: CASSEGGPADYEQYF.

The genes are TRBV7-9 and TRBJ2-1, with D unresolved. The J call may be faulty, since TRBJ2-7 better matches the DNA end. Germline V gene data show CDR1 as SEHNR and CDR2 as FQNEAQ (reference sequence). The CDR3 length is 12 residues. The CDR3 region is CASSLARHEQYF. The CDR3 nucleotides read TGTGCCAGCAGCTTAGCGCGACACGAGCAGTACTTC.

The CDR3 region is CSAPPGPLNTEAFF. CDR3 coding DNA: TGCAGTGCCCCTCCGGGCCCCCTGAACACTGAAGCTTTCTTT. The V call is TRBV20-1, the J call TRBJ1-1; D not certain. This CDR3 has 14 residues. Per the germline V gene, CDR1 is DFQATT and CDR2 is SNEGSKA (reference sequence). Trimming shortened V by 6 bases and J by 0 bases, and 14 bases separated the two germline ends.

In nucleotides, the CDR3 is TGTGCCAGCAGCACTGCCCTAGGAGCTAACACTGAAGCTTTCTTT. It yields the protein CASSTALGANTEAFF. The rearrangement links TRBV7-8 to TRBJ1-1; D gene uncertain. The CDR3 length is 15 residues. Per the germline V gene, CDR1 is SGHVS and CDR2 is FQNEAQ. The V end was cut by 5 bases, the J end by 2 bases, with 15 bases between. The entire variable domain, with the rest obtained from reference TRBV7-8 and TRBJ1-1, is as follows: GAGVSQSPRYKVAKRGQDVALRCDPISGHVSLFWYQQALGQGPEFLTYFQNEAQLDKSGLPSDRFFAERPEGSVSTLKIQRTQQEDSAVYLCASSTALGANTEAFFGQGTRLTVV.

There are a few counts of this clonotype. The chain combines TRBV5-1 with TRBJ1-1; TRBD1 agrees at 10 bases. The CDR3 loop spans 16 amino acids. Germline-derived CDR1 and CDR2 are SGHRS and YFSETQ. The V segment lost 3 bases and the J segment 3 bases; nucleotides outside the gene matches: 8. The DNA of the CDR3 is TGCGCCAGCAGCTGGGGGACAGGGGCCGGGGACACTGAAGCTTTCTTT. This encodes CASSWGTGAGDTEAFF.

V is TRBV28 and J is TRBJ2-7; 9 nucleotides line up with TRBD1. Germline loops: CDR1 MDHEN, CDR2 SYDVKM. The CDR3 contains 17 residues. Unmatched junction bases numbered 12, after V lost 4 bases and J lost 2 bases. DNA of the CDR3: TGTGCCAGCAGTTCTGGACAGGGGTTACTAGGTCCCTACGAGCAGTACTTC. It translates to CASSSGQGLLGPYEQYF.

This chain links TRBV12-3 or TRBV12-4 with TRBJ2-2; D is undetermined. The CDR3 has 15 residues. V was cut by 6 bases and J by 7 bases, with 18 bases left in between. Here the CDR3 DNA reads TGTGCCAGCAGCCCCCCTCGGTATAATATCGGGGAGCTGTTTTTT. Protein product: CASSPPRYNIGELFF.

There are a few counts of this clonotype. The genes are TRBV20-1 and TRBJ2-5; D is possibly TRBD1 (6 bases). V was clipped by 5 bases and J by 5 bases, with 18 bases between them. Germline CDR1 reads DFQATT; CDR2 reads SNEGSKA (reference sequence). The CDR3 contains 14 residues. CDR3 bases: TGCAGTGCTCGTTCGGGCAGGGGCGCGGAGACCCAGTACTTC. Its translation is CSARSGRGAETQYF.

This chain joins TRBV5-6 and TRBJ1-1; D gene uncertain. CDR1 SGHDT and CDR2 YYEEEE come from the germline V gene. This CDR3 has 14 amino acids. V was cut by 4 bases and J by 1 base, with 11 bases left in between. DNA for the CDR3: TGTGCCAGCAGCCCAGTATCTTCGAACACTGAAGCTTTCTTT. Its protein is CASSPVSSNTEAFF.